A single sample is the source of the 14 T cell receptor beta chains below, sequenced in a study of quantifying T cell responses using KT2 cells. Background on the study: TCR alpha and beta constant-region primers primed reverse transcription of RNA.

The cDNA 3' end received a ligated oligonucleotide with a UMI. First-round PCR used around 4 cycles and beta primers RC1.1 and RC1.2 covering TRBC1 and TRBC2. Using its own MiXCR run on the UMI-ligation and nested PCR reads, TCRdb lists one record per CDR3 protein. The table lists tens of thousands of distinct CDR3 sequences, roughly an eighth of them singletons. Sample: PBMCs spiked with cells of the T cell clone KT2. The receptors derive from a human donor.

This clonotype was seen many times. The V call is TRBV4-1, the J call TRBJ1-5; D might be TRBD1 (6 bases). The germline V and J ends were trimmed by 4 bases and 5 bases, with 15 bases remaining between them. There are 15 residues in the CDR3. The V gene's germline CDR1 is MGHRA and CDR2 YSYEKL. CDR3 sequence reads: CASSPYEGGDQPQHF. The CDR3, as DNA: TGCGCCAGCAGCCCATACGAAGGGGGGGATCAGCCCCAGCATTTT.

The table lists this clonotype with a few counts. CDR3 region: CASSQTGTGNHGYTF. CDR3 DNA: TGTGCCAGCTCACAGACCGGGACAGGGAACCATGGCTACACCTTC. This chain uses TRBV18 with TRBJ1-2, with 9 nucleotides matching TRBD1. With V trimmed by 4 bases and J by 6 bases, 9 bases remained unmatched. The germline V gene encodes CDR1 KGHSH and CDR2 LQKENI. The CDR3 totals 15 residues.

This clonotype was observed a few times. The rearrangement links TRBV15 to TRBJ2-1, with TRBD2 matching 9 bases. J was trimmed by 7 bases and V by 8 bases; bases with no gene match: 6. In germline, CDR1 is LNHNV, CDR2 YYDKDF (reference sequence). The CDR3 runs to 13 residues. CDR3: CATAAGGRNEQFF. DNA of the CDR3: TGTGCCACCGCTGCGGGAGGGCGGAATGAGCAGTTCTTC.

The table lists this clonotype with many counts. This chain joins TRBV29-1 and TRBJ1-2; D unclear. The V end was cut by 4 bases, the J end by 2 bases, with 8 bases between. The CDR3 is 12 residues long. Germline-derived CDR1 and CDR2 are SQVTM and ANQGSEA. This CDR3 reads CSVVDHNYGYTF. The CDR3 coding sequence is TGCAGCGTTGTTGACCACAACTATGGCTACACCTTC.

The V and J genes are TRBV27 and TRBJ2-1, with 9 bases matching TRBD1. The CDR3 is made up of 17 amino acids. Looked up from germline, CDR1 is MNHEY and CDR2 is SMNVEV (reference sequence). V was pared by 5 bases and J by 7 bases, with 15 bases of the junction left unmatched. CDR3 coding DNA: TGTGCCAGCAGTCCCAACCTGGGGACAGGGCTGTGGAATGAGCAGTTCTTC. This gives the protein CASSPNLGTGLWNEQFF.

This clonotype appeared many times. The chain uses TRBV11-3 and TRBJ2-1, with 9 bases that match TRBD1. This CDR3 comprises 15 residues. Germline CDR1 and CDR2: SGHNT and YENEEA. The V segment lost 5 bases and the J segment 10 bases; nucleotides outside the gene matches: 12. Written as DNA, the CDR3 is TGTGCCAGCAGCGGATGGGACAGGGAGTTAAGGGAGCAGTTCTTC. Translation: CASSGWDRELREQFF.

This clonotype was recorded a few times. The CDR3 region is CASSLAGLAYEQYF. The CDR3 bases are TGTGCCAGTTCCCTAGCGGGGCTGGCCTACGAGCAGTACTTC. The chain couples TRBV12-3 or TRBV12-4 to TRBJ2-7; TRBD2 agrees at 9 bases. J lost 2 bases, V lost 9 bases, and 8 bases had no gene match. The length of the CDR3 is 14 residues.

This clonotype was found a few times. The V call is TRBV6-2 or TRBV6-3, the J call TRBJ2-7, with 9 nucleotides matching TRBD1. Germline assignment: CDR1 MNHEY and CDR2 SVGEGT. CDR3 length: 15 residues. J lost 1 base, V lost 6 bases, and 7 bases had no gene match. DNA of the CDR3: TGTGCCAGCAGCTCGGCGGGGACAGGGTCCTACGAGCAGTACTTC. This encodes CASSSAGTGSYEQYF.

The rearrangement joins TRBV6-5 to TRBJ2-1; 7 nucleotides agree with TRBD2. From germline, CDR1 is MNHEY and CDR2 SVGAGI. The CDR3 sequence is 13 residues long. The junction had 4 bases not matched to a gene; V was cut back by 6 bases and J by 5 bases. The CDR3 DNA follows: TGTGCCAGCAGCCCCGGGACTAACAATGAGCAGTTCTTC. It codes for CASSPGTNNEQFF.

The CDR3 sequence is CASKPQGTGAFF. CDR3 nucleotides: TGTGCCAGCAAACCACAGGGGACCGGCGCTTTCTTT. The chain couples TRBV12-3 or TRBV12-4 to TRBJ1-1; 7 bases align to TRBD1. CDR3 length: 12 amino acids. After removal of 7 bases from V and 11 bases from J, the junction contained 10 bases not matched to a gene.

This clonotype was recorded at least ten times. The CDR3 is CASSFRLAYNEQFF. The CDR3 nucleotides are TGTGCCAGCAGTTTCCGACTAGCTTACAATGAGCAGTTCTTC. The chain uses TRBV12-3 or TRBV12-4 and TRBJ2-1, with 7 bases that match TRBD2. The V gene end was trimmed by 3 bases and the J gene end by 4 bases; junction bases not matched to a gene: 3. CDR3 length: 14 residues.

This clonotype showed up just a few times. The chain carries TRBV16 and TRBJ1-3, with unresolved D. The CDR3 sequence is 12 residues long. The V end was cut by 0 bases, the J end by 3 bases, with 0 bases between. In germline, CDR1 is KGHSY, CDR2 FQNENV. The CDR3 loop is CASSQSGNTIYF. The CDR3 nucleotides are TGTGCCAGCAGCCAATCTGGAAACACCATATATTTT.

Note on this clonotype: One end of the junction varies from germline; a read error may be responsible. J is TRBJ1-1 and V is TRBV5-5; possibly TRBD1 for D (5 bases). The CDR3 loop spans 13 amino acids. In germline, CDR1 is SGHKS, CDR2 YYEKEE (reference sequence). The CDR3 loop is CTSSLAGYTEAFF. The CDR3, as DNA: TGTACCAGCAGCTTGGCAGGGTACACTGAAGCTTTCTTT.

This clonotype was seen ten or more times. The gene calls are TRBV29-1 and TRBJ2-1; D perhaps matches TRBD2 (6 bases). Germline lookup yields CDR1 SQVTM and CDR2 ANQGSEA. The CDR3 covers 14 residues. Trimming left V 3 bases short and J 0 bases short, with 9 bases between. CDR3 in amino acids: CSVEAGNSYNEQFF. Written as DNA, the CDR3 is TGCAGCGTTGAGGCGGGGAACTCCTACAATGAGCAGTTCTTC.